In its sample, the clone carrying this T cell receptor beta chain was seen a few times. This sample was included in a study of blood T cell repertoires in COVID-19. Study information: Collection of acute and convalescent COVID-19 samples took place in the United States, Italy and Spain.

Only in-frame clones appear in the TCRdb table, and some are missing; sequencing was by immunoSEQ multiplex PCR. The table lists around 63,000 clones, 72% of them singletons, with more than 4% in the top ten. J lost 5 bases, V lost 1 base, and 15 bases had no gene match. The CDR3 has 19 residues. The germline V gene encodes CDR1 MGHRA and CDR2 YSYEKL. The specimen sequenced was peripheral blood. This clonotype was sampled from a woman aged 65 to 85 with COVID-19, enrolled during active disease. V gene TRBV4-1 combines with J gene TRBJ2-2, with 8 bases identical to TRBD1. The CDR3 loop reads CASSQGLIRQGRRTGELFF. The DNA for the CDR3 is TGCGCCAGCAGCCAAGGGTTGATCAGACAGGGGCGACGAACCGGGGAGCTGTTTTTT.